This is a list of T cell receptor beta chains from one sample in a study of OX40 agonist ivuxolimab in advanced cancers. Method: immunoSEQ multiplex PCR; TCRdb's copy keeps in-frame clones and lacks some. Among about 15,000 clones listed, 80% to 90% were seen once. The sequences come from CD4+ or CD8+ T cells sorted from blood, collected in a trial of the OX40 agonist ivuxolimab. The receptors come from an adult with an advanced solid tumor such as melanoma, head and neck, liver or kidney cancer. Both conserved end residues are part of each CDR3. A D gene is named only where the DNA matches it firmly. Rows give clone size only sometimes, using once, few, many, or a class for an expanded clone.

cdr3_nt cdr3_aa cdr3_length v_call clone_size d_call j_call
TGTGCCAGTAGTTCTGAAAACACCGGGGAGCTGTTTTTT CASSSENTGELFF 13 TRBV19 NA NA TRBJ2-2
TGTGCCAGCAGCCCGTTGGGGGGCCGCGAAGGGTATACGCAGTATTTT CASSPLGGREGYTQYF 16 TRBV11-2 NA NA TRBJ2-3
TGTGCCAGCACCCCGGGGAGGGGGCGGGAGACCCAGTACTTC CASTPGRGRETQYF 14 TRBV21-1 NA NA TRBJ2-5
TGTGCCAGTAACCGTTGGTCCTCTGGGGCCAACGTCCTGACTTTC CASNRWSSGANVLTF 15 TRBV19 NA NA TRBJ2-6
TGTGCTAGTGGTTTGGCCCAGTACTACGAGCAGTACTTC CASGLAQYYEQYF 13 TRBV12-5 many NA TRBJ2-7
TGTGCCAGCGACCCGGGACAGGGGGTGGGAGAGACCCAGTACTTC CASDPGQGVGETQYF 15 TRBV9 NA TRBD1 TRBJ2-5
TGCGCCAGCAGCTTGGATCTAGGACCGTACGAGCAGTACTTC CASSLDLGPYEQYF 14 TRBV5-1 NA NA TRBJ2-7
TGTGCCAGCAGCCCCAGGGGGCGGCGGGAGGGCTCGACAGATACGCAGTATTTT CASSPRGRREGSTDTQYF 18 TRBV7-9 NA NA TRBJ2-3
TGTGCCAGTAAATCCCTTAACGGGGGCGAGCAGTACTTC CASKSLNGGEQYF 13 TRBV19 few NA TRBJ2-7
TGCGCCAGCAGCCAAGATCGGCTTTTAGGGGGAGGAGTCACAGATACGCAGTATTTT CASSQDRLLGGGVTDTQYF 19 TRBV4-3 NA NA TRBJ2-3
TGTGCCAGCAGCGTTGGACAGGAAGCTTTCTTT CASSVGQEAFF 11 TRBV7-9 few NA TRBJ1-1
TGTGCCAGCAGCGTAGGGGGTGGGAACTATGGCTACACCTTC CASSVGGGNYGYTF 14 TRBV9 NA NA TRBJ1-2
TGTGCCAGCAGTTACGGGGGCACTGAAGCTTTCTTT CASSYGGTEAFF 12 TRBV6-5 NA NA TRBJ1-1
TGTGCCAGCAGTTTTGGAGGGGCGGCCGGGGAGCTGTTTTTT CASSFGGAAGELFF 14 TRBV27 NA NA TRBJ2-2
TGCAGCGTAGGGGACAGGGCCTACGAGCAGTACTTC CSVGDRAYEQYF 12 TRBV29-1 few TRBD1 TRBJ2-7
TGCGCCAGCAGCAACCGACTCACAGATACGCAGTATTTT CASSNRLTDTQYF 13 TRBV5-1 NA NA TRBJ2-3
TGTGCCAGCAGCGTAGGCGCCCTGCTAACAGATACGCAGTATTTT CASSVGALLTDTQYF 15 TRBV9 NA NA TRBJ2-3
TGTGCCAGCACCCCGGGACAGGGGGTTCTCTCCTACGAGCAGTACTTC CASTPGQGVLSYEQYF 16 TRBV6-6 NA TRBD1 TRBJ2-7
TGTGCCAGCAGTTTATGGGGGCCGAACACTGAAGCTTTCTTT CASSLWGPNTEAFF 14 TRBV28 NA NA TRBJ1-1
TGTGCCAGCAGCCAAGCCCAGTATAGCACAGATACGCAGTATTTT CASSQAQYSTDTQYF 15 TRBV14 NA NA TRBJ2-3
TGTGCCAGCAGTGAAGCGCTTCTAGCGGGAGGGACCTCAGATACGCAGTATTTT CASSEALLAGGTSDTQYF 18 TRBV2 NA TRBD2 TRBJ2-3
TGTGCCAGCAGCCGCGGGAGCTCCATCTCCTACGAGCAGTACTTC CASSRGSSISYEQYF 15 TRBV27 NA TRBD2 TRBJ2-7
TGTGCCAGCAGGGGACTAGCGGGAGATTGGGGTGAGCAGTTCTTC CASRGLAGDWGEQFF 15 TRBV6-5 NA TRBD2 TRBJ2-1
TGTGCCAGCTCACTAGTGAACACTGAAGCTTTCTTT CASSLVNTEAFF 12 TRBV18 NA NA TRBJ1-1
TGTGCCAGCAGTTCCACCTCGACCCCCTGGGGTGAAAAACTGTTTTTT CASSSTSTPWGEKLFF 16 TRBV27 NA NA TRBJ1-4
TGTGCCAGCAACCGACAGGGCGGTGAGACCCAGTACTTC CASNRQGGETQYF 13 TRBV7-9 NA TRBD1 TRBJ2-5
TGTGCCAGTAGTATAGGACGGGGCCCTGGAAACACCATATATTTT CASSIGRGPGNTIYF 15 TRBV19 NA NA TRBJ1-3
TGTGCCAGTACTACTCTCGGTCAGCCCCAGCATTTT CASTTLGQPQHF 12 TRBV19 once NA TRBJ1-5
TGCGCCAGCAGCTTCAACACCGGGGAGCTGTTTTTT CASSFNTGELFF 12 TRBV5-1 NA NA TRBJ2-2
TGTGCCAGCAGTTTTCAGGACAGGGACTACGAGCAGTACTTC CASSFQDRDYEQYF 14 TRBV27 NA TRBD1 TRBJ2-7
TGTGCCAGCAGTTCGTCATACAGGGTATTGGATCAGCCCCAGCATTTT CASSSSYRVLDQPQHF 16 TRBV28 once NA TRBJ1-5
TGTGCCAGCAGCAACACCAAAAACATTCAGTACTTC CASSNTKNIQYF 12 TRBV27 NA NA TRBJ2-4
TGCGCCAGCAGCCAGCGCCTCGGACGGCTGAACACTGAAGCTTTCTTT CASSQRLGRLNTEAFF 16 TRBV4-3 few NA TRBJ1-1
TGTGCCAGCAGTCGCCAGGACAGCCGGTACATATATTTT CASSRQDSRYIYF 13 TRBV28 NA NA TRBJ1-3
TGTGCCAGCAGCGTAGGAGAAAACTATGGCTACACCTTC CASSVGENYGYTF 13 TRBV9 NA NA TRBJ1-2
TGTGCCAGTGGACAGGGCTACGAGCAGTACTTC CASGQGYEQYF 11 TRBV19 medium-sized TRBD1 TRBJ2-7
TGTGCCAGCAGTAGCGGGGGCACCGGGGAGCTGTTTTTT CASSSGGTGELFF 13 TRBV6-4 NA TRBD2 TRBJ2-2
TGCGCCAGCAGCCTTGGGACAGGGGTTTCCTACGAGCAGTACTTC CASSLGTGVSYEQYF 15 TRBV4-1 NA TRBD1 TRBJ2-7
TGTGCCAGCAGCCCTGACAGGGGGAACACTGAAGCTTTCTTT CASSPDRGNTEAFF 14 TRBV7-9 NA TRBD1 TRBJ1-1
TGTGCCAGCAAACAGTTCGCAGATACGCAGTATTTT CASKQFADTQYF 12 TRBV13 NA NA TRBJ2-3